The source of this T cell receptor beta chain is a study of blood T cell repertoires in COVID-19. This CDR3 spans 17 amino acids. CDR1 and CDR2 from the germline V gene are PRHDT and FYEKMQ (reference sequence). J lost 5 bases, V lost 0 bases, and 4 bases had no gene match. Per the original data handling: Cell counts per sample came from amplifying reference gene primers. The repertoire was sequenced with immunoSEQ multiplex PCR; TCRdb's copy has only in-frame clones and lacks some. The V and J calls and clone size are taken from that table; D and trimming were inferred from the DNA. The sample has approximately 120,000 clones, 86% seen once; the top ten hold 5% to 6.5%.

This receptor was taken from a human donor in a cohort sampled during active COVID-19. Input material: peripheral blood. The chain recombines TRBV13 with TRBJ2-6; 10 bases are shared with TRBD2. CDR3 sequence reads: CASSLGLAGVWANVLTF. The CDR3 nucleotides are TGTGCCAGCAGCTTAGGCCTAGCGGGAGTCTGGGCCAACGTCCTGACTTTC.